One sample yielded the 4 T cell receptor beta chains listed below, sequenced in a study of Tregs in tolerant kidney transplant recipients. Mixed chimerism was transient after nonmyeloablative marrow transplants from related graft donors. Sequenced by immunoSEQ multiplex PCR; TCRdb stores in-frame clones only, minus some. The sample carries 54,000 or so clones, roughly nine tenths recorded once. The source material was CD8+ T cells from blood (PBMCs), sampled 24 months after the transplant. These receptors were collected from a human patient who received a combined kidney and bone marrow transplant. Some T cells may possibly be graft donor cells.

J is TRBJ2-7 and V is TRBV4-1, with a tentative D call TRBD1 (6 bases). V lost 6 bases to trimming and J lost 4 bases, with 19 bases between them. Looked up from germline, CDR1 is MGHRA and CDR2 is YSYEKL. The CDR3 runs 15 residues. The CDR3, as DNA: TGCGCCAGCAGGGCTATCGGGGACAATGATTACGAGCAGTACTTC. Translated: CASRAIGDNDYEQYF.

This chain connects TRBV19 to TRBJ2-7; D perhaps matches TRBD2 (5 bases). The germline V gene encodes CDR1 LNHDA and CDR2 SQIVND (reference sequence). CDR3 length equals 13 residues. Trimming took off 5 bases at V and 0 bases at J, with 8 bases between the two ends. CDR3 amino acids: CASSEGTSYEQYF. CDR3 DNA sequence: TGTGCCAGTAGTGAGGGAACCTCCTACGAGCAGTACTTC. Variable domain in full (rest from reference TRBV19 and TRBJ2-7): DGGITQSPKYLFRKEGQNVTLSCEQNLNHDAMYWYRQDPGQGLRLIYYSQIVNDFQKGDIAEGYSVSREKKESFPLTVTSAQKNPTAFYLCASSEGTSYEQYFGPGTRLTVT.

The CDR3 sequence: CASSPRLGGTNYEQYF. For the CDR3, the DNA is TGTGCCAGCAGCCCCCGCCTTGGGGGGACTAACTACGAGCAGTACTTC. The chain carries TRBV9 and TRBJ2-7; TRBD2 aligns across 7 bases. J gave up 3 bases and V 4 bases, and 13 bases lay outside the gene matches. The germline gives CDR1 SGDLS, CDR2 YYNGEE. This CDR3 is 16 amino acids long.

This rearrangement joins TRBV7-2 to TRBJ1-2; possible D gene TRBD1, 5 bases. The germline V gene has CDR1 SGHTA and CDR2 FQGNSA. Trimming removed 1 base at V and 2 bases at J, with 11 bases between. CDR3 length: 15 amino acids. The CDR3 region is CASSLDHRGNYGYTF. CDR3 nucleotide sequence: TGTGCCAGCAGCTTAGATCATCGGGGGAACTATGGCTACACCTTC. Supplemented by reference TRBV7-2 and TRBJ1-2, the full variable domain reads GAGVSQSPSNKVTEKGKDVELRCDPISGHTALYWYRQSLGQGLEFLIYFQGNSAPDKSGLPSDRFSAERTGGSVSTLTIQRTQQEDSAVYLCASSLDHRGNYGYTFGSGTRLTVV.